Given below is one T cell receptor beta chain in context. This sample is part of a study of blood T cell repertoires in COVID-19. Across the study: The analysed material was cDNA or gDNA that came from T cells, B-cell-depleted T cells, or PBMCs.

How the authors handled the data: Nucleated cell number was recorded as an estimate derived from reference gene primer amplification. Here immunoSEQ multiplex PCR was the method, and the copy in TCRdb shows in-frame clones only, minus some. That table supplies the V and J calls and clone size; D and trimming were determined from the DNA. The sample has about 130,000 clones; over 85% are singletons. Per the germline V gene, CDR1 is SGHNT and CDR2 is YYREEE (reference sequence). The V end was cut by 2 bases, the J end by 0 bases, with 12 bases between. This CDR3 contains 15 residues. This clonotype originated in a man in his 60s with COVID-19, enrolled during active disease. The sequenced material came from peripheral blood. The V call is TRBV5-4, the J call TRBJ2-7; the D is unclear. The CDR3 here is CASSLRKEASYEQYF. CDR3 coding DNA: TGTGCCAGCAGCTTAAGGAAAGAGGCCTCCTACGAGCAGTACTTC.